The rows below give T cell receptor beta chains drawn from one sample of a study of blood T cell repertoires in COVID-19. Sequencing used immunoSEQ multiplex PCR; TCRdb keeps in-frame clones, though not all of them. The sample contains around 310,000 clones, about nine tenths of which appear only once. The sample was PBMCs or T cells enriched from blood (not recorded which). These receptors all come from a woman aged 30 to 39 who had recovered from COVID-19. The CDR3 runs from the conserved cysteine through the conserved F or W. D genes are given only for firm matches. Not all rows give a size; the values are once, few, many and, for expanded clones, a class.

clone_size	d_call	v_call	j_call	cdr3_nt	cdr3_aa
-	-	TRBV11-3	TRBJ2-1	TGTGCCAGCAGCTTAGGTCGCATAGTGGACAATGAGCAGTTCTTC	CASSLGRIVDNEQFF
-	TRBD2	TRBV6-5	TRBJ2-1	TGTGCCACTACGTCAGGCGGGAGGGGCAATGAGCAGTTCTTC	CATTSGGRGNEQFF
-	-	TRBV6-5	TRBJ2-7	TGTGCCAGCAGTTACGGACAGATGGCCTACGAGCAGTACTTC	CASSYGQMAYEQYF
-	-	TRBV5-1	TRBJ2-1	TGCGCCAGCAGCAAATCAGGACAGCGACCCTACAATGAGCAGTTCTTC	CASSKSGQRPYNEQFF
-	-	TRBV6-2/TRBV6-3	TRBJ2-7	TGTGCCAGCAGTCCAGGACATTACGACGAGCAGTACTTC	CASSPGHYDEQYF
-	-	TRBV3-1/TRBV3-2	TRBJ2-1	TGTGCCAGCAGCGTTCGACCGGGTGGCGGGTACAATGAGCAGTTCTTC	CASSVRPGGGYNEQFF
-	-	TRBV19	TRBJ2-5	TGTGCCAGTAGTATCCCCGCTTCAGGGAACCAAGAGACCCAGTACTTC	CASSIPASGNQETQYF
-	-	TRBV25-1	TRBJ2-3	TGTGCCAGCAGTGAATATTCCCTCACAGATACGCAGTATTTT	CASSEYSLTDTQYF
-	-	TRBV4-1	TRBJ2-2	TGCGCCAGCAGCCACTACAGGGCTTCGAACACCGGGGAGCTGTTTTTT	CASSHYRASNTGELFF
-	TRBD2	TRBV11-2	TRBJ2-7	TGTGCCAGCAGCCTCCTAGCGGGAAGCAAAGGCGAGCAGTACTTC	CASSLLAGSKGEQYF
-	-	TRBV7-2	TRBJ2-2	TGTGCCAGCAGCTTAAGACAGCTGCTCACCGGGGAGCTGTTTTTT	CASSLRQLLTGELFF
-	TRBD1	TRBV28	TRBJ2-3	TGTGCCAGCAGTCAGGGGGCGATTAGCACAGATACGCAGTATTTT	CASSQGAISTDTQYF
-	TRBD2	TRBV11-3	TRBJ2-1	TGTGCCAGCAGCCCCAGGCTAGCGGGAGGGCCCACTGAGCAGTTCTTC	CASSPRLAGGPTEQFF
-	TRBD2	TRBV7-2	TRBJ2-5	TGTGCCAGCAGCTTCTCTAGCGGGAGGGCCGGAGAGACCCAGTACTTC	CASSFSSGRAGETQYF
-	-	TRBV10-3	TRBJ1-2	TGTGCCATCAGCCCACGGTGGGGCCCCAACTATGGCTACACCTTC	CAISPRWGPNYGYTF
once	TRBD2	TRBV10-3	TRBJ2-2	TGTGCCATCAGTGAATGGGGACTAGCGGGATCGGGCGGGGAGCTGTTTTTT	CAISEWGLAGSGGELFF
-	-	TRBV10-3	TRBJ1-5	TGTGCCATCAGTGAGTCTCCAAATCAGCCCCAGCATTTT	CAISESPNQPQHF
once	-	TRBV6-5	TRBJ1-1	TGTGCCAGCAGTTACTTCTCAGGGGCGAACACTGAAGCTTTCTTT	CASSYFSGANTEAFF
once	-	TRBV5-1	TRBJ2-1	TGCGCCAGCAGCTTGTCCTTGCTAGCTGATGAGCAGTTCTTC	CASSLSLLADEQFF
-	TRBD2	TRBV30	TRBJ2-2	TGTGCCTGGAGAACGCCAGCGGGATCAGGGGAGCTGTTTTTT	CAWRTPAGSGELFF
-	-	TRBV3-1/TRBV3-2	TRBJ1-1	TGTGCCAGCAGCCCGGGGGAGGGGAACACTGAAGCTTTCTTT	CASSPGEGNTEAFF
once	TRBD1	TRBV6-2/TRBV6-3	TRBJ1-5	TGTGCCAGCAGTTACTCGAAAACCGGGACAGGGGGTCAGCCCCAGCATTTT	CASSYSKTGTGGQPQHF
-	-	TRBV11-2	TRBJ1-2	TGTGCCAGCAGCTTAGGTTCGGGGGTAAACTATGGCTACACCTTC	CASSLGSGVNYGYTF
-	-	TRBV12-5	TRBJ2-7	TGTGCTAGTGGTCCTCCCGACAGGAACCTTATGAACGAGCAGTACTTC	CASGPPDRNLMNEQYF
-	TRBD1	TRBV6-6	TRBJ2-7	TGTGCCAGCAGCTTTACGTTTCAGGGGGAAAGGAGGACCTCCTACGAGCAGTACTTC	CASSFTFQGERRTSYEQYF
-	TRBD1	TRBV28	TRBJ2-7	TGTGCCAGCAGTTTCGGGACAGGGCCCCCCTACGAGCAGTACTTC	CASSFGTGPPYEQYF
-	-	TRBV7-7	TRBJ2-3	TGTGCTACAACAGGGTTCACAGATACGCAGTATTTT	CATTGFTDTQYF
-	TRBD2	TRBV10-1	TRBJ2-7	TGCGCCAGCAGTGACTCCGTGGGGGGGTCCTACGAGCAGTACTTC	CASSDSVGGSYEQYF
-	TRBD1	TRBV19	TRBJ2-7	TGTGCCAGTAGTATTGACAGGGGGACGTACGAGCAGTACTTC	CASSIDRGTYEQYF
-	TRBD1	TRBV3-1/TRBV3-2	TRBJ1-3	TGTGCCAGCAGCCAAGGGGCCGGGACAGGGTCAACCACCATATATTTT	CASSQGAGTGSTTIYF
-	-	TRBV4-2	TRBJ1-2	TGTGCCAGCAGCCTACACGGACAGCTAATTGGCTACACCTTC	CASSLHGQLIGYTF
-	TRBD1	TRBV15	TRBJ2-3	TGTGCCACCAGCAGGGGGACCCCGGGACAGGGACCAAGGACGCAGTATTTT	CATSRGTPGQGPRTQYF
-	TRBD1	TRBV18	TRBJ1-1	TGTGCCAGCTCACCACTCCGGACAGGGATTCGGAACACTGAAGCTTTCTTT	CASSPLRTGIRNTEAFF
-	-	TRBV11-2	TRBJ1-4	TGTGCCAGCAGCTGGACAGTTAATGAAAAACTGTTTTTT	CASSWTVNEKLFF
-	TRBD1	TRBV6-2/TRBV6-3	TRBJ2-1	TGTGCCAGCAGTTACTCGAAGGACAGGGTTTTGGATGAGCAGTTCTTC	CASSYSKDRVLDEQFF
-	-	TRBV2	TRBJ2-1	TGTGCCAGCTTCCTCGAATCGGGGTCAGTCCCGGGTGAGCAGTTCTTC	CASFLESGSVPGEQFF
-	TRBD2	TRBV10-3	TRBJ2-1	TGTGCCATCAAGAACGGGACTAGGAATGAGCAGTTCTTC	CAIKNGTRNEQFF
-	TRBD1	TRBV6-5	TRBJ1-1	TGTGCCAACCGAGAACCGGGACAGGGGGCCAATGAAGCTTTCTTT	CANREPGQGANEAFF
-	TRBD1	TRBV9	TRBJ1-1	TGTGCCAGCAGCGTTCAGGGGGCTGAAGCTTTCTTT	CASSVQGAEAFF
-	-	TRBV4-3	TRBJ1-6	TGCGCCAGCAGCCCCGGGGAGGGCCGGGAGTGGGGATCACCCCTCCACTTT	CASSPGEGREWGSPLHF
-	-	TRBV11-3	TRBJ2-1	TGTGCCAGCAGCTTTATGGAGGACAATGAGCAGTTCTTC	CASSFMEDNEQFF
-	-	TRBV20-1	TRBJ2-1	TGCAGTGCTAGTGGAACGGGAGCGTCCTACAATGAGCAGTTCTTC	CSASGTGASYNEQFF